The 28 T cell receptor beta chains reported below all come from one sample, sequenced in a study of shared clonotypes between healthy human individuals. Profiled with immunoSEQ multiplex PCR; TCRdb holds only in-frame clones, not every one. The table has 550,000 to 850,000 clones, 74% seen once. Sequencing input: memory CD4+ T cells sorted from blood. The sample's subset: CD45RA-negative fraction. All receptors derive from a woman in her 30s in good health.

The rearrangement links TRBV5-1 to TRBJ2-3, with 7 bases aligning to TRBD1. V dropped 6 bases and J dropped 0; count of bases not matched to a gene: 7. CDR1 and CDR2 from the germline V gene are SGHRS and YFSETQ. The CDR3 sequence is 15 residues long. The DNA of the CDR3 is TGCGCCAGCAAGGGACAGCCATCTAGCACAGATACGCAGTATTTT. Its protein is CASKGQPSSTDTQYF.

The gene calls are TRBV6-5 and TRBJ2-7; D gene ambiguous. In germline, CDR1 is MNHEY, CDR2 SVGAGI. Trimming cost V 2 bases and J 2 bases, with 10 bases left between them. This CDR3 has 14 amino acids. CDR3 coding DNA: TGTGCCAGCAGTTACGGTCCAGGCGCCTACGAGCAGTACTTC. It yields the protein CASSYGPGAYEQYF.

The rearrangement links TRBV19 to TRBJ1-5, with a possible D match to TRBD1 (6 bases). CDR3 length: 15 residues. V dropped 8 bases and J dropped 7 bases, with 21 bases sitting between them. The germline V gene encodes CDR1 LNHDA and CDR2 SQIVND (reference sequence). The CDR3: CASGELAGGGQPQHF. The CDR3 DNA is TGTGCCAGTGGAGAGTTAGCCGGGGGCGGGCAGCCCCAGCATTTT.

The chain has TRBV6-5 and TRBJ2-1; D is possibly TRBD2 (6 bases). This CDR3 comprises 14 residues. Trimming took 8 bases from V and 6 from J, leaving 17 bases between them. In germline, CDR1 is MNHEY, CDR2 SVGAGI. This chain's CDR3 is CASQREAAINEQFF. CDR3 sequence (DNA): TGTGCCAGCCAAAGGGAGGCAGCTATCAATGAGCAGTTCTTC.

V is TRBV19 and J is TRBJ2-5; maybe TRBD1 (6 bases). Germline-derived CDR1 and CDR2 are LNHDA and SQIVND (reference sequence). CDR3 length: 13 residues. Trimming took 4 bases from V and 4 from J, leaving 10 bases between them. In DNA, the CDR3 is TGTGCCAGTAGTACTACAGGGCCAGAGACCCAGTACTTC. This sequence encodes CASSTTGPETQYF.

The rearrangement joins TRBV10-1 to TRBJ2-2, with 14 bases matching TRBD2. Per the germline V gene, CDR1 is WNHNN and CDR2 is SYGVQD (reference sequence). CDR3 length: 18 residues. Trimming removed 4 bases from V and 4 bases from J; junction bases left unmatched: 8. The chain's CDR3 is CASSGGTSGRIGTGELFF. Written as DNA, the CDR3 is TGCGCCAGCAGTGGTGGGACTAGCGGGAGAATTGGCACCGGGGAGCTGTTTTTT.

Ten or more counts support this clone. The CDR3 region has the DNA TGTGCCAGCAGCCCAGAACCCGTCGGGACCCAGTACTTC. Protein: CASSPEPVGTQYF. V usage is TRBV7-9 and J usage is TRBJ2-5; no definite D call. Looked up from germline, CDR1 is SEHNR and CDR2 is FQNEAQ (reference sequence). The ends were cut back, 5 bases at V and 7 bases at J, with 14 bases in the middle. There are 13 residues in the CDR3.

This clone has a handful of counts. This chain uses TRBV19 with TRBJ1-5, with D perhaps matching TRBD1 (6 bases). Germline-derived CDR1 and CDR2 are LNHDA and SQIVND (reference sequence). With 5 bases removed from V and 9 bases from J, the gap between germline ends came to 14 bases. The CDR3 contains 13 residues. CDR3 amino acids: CASSPDRWRPQHF. The CDR3 region has the DNA TGTGCCAGTAGTCCTGACAGGTGGCGGCCCCAGCATTTT.

This chain uses TRBV5-4 with TRBJ2-7, with D possibly being TRBD1 (5 bases). This CDR3 is 14 amino acids long. Trimming cost V 4 bases and J 5 bases, with 16 bases left between them. From germline, CDR1 is SGHNT and CDR2 YYREEE (reference sequence). The CDR3, as DNA: TGTGCCAGCAGCCCGGTAGGGGTTTGGGACGAGCAGTACTTC. It translates to CASSPVGVWDEQYF.

In its sample, this clone was seen many times. The chain couples TRBV6-5 to TRBJ1-2; D remains ambiguous. The CDR3 consists of 15 residues. V shed 0 bases and J shed 4 bases, with 12 bases lying between them. Germline V gene lookup returns CDR1 MNHEY and CDR2 SVGAGI. CDR3 loop: CASSYSNAGGYGYTF. The CDR3 bases are TGTGCCAGCAGTTACTCGAATGCTGGCGGCTATGGCTACACCTTC.

This clone appeared a single time. The chain carries TRBV11-2 and TRBJ2-7; perhaps TRBD2 as D (6 bases). The CDR3 length is 15 residues. Per the germline V gene, CDR1 is SGHAT and CDR2 is FQNNGV. Trimming took 1 base from V and 3 from J, leaving 13 bases between them. The CDR3 reads CASSLVPSAGYEQYF. CDR3 nucleotide sequence: TGTGCCAGCAGCTTAGTTCCTAGCGCCGGCTACGAGCAGTACTTC.

V is TRBV12-2 and J is TRBJ2-2; TRBD2, the D gene given by the table, was not confirmed from the DNA. TRBV12-2 is shown as a pseudogene. CDR3 length: 16 amino acids. DNA for the CDR3: TGTGCAAGTCGCTTTGTTTTCGGGATTAATACCGGGGAGCTGTTTTTT. It encodes CASRFVFGINTGELFF.

The gene calls are TRBV9 and TRBJ2-3; 8 nucleotides agree with TRBD2. V was clipped by 5 bases and J by 2 bases; unmatched bases: 10. Germline V gives CDR1 SGDLS, CDR2 YYNGEE. The CDR3 sequence is 16 residues long. The CDR3 coding sequence is TGTGCCAGCAGAAGAGCGGGAGACGAATACACAGATACGCAGTATTTT. It codes for CASRRAGDEYTDTQYF.

The rearrangement uses TRBV2 and TRBJ2-7, with D possibly matching TRBD1 (6 bases). The CDR3 has 12 amino acids. Germline lookup yields CDR1 SNHLY and CDR2 FYNNEI. V was cut by 4 bases and J by 3 bases, with 7 bases left in between. The CDR3 bases are TGTGCCAGCAGTGGACAGGTCTACGAGCAGTACTTC. Its translation is CASSGQVYEQYF. The full variable domain, in which reference TRBV2 and TRBJ2-7 provide the parts outside the CDR3, is EPEVTQTPSHQVTQMGQEVILRCVPISNHLYFYWYRQILGQKVEFLVSFYNNEISEKSEIFDDQFSVERPDGSNFTLKIRSTKLEDSAMYFCASSGQVYEQYFGPGTRLTVT.

The chain carries TRBV7-3 and TRBJ2-7; 9 positions match TRBD2. The CDR3 runs 14 residues. V was clipped by 1 base and J by 6 bases; unmatched bases: 4. Germline V gene data show CDR1 as SGHTA and CDR2 as FQGTGA. The CDR3 here is CASSLSGRVSEQYF. CDR3 in DNA: TGTGCCAGCAGCTTAAGCGGGAGGGTTAGCGAGCAGTACTTC.

The chain is built from TRBV5-1 and TRBJ1-2; D may be TRBD1 (6 bases). This CDR3 has 14 amino acids. Trimming took off 4 bases at V and 4 bases at J, with 14 bases between the two ends. The germline gives CDR1 SGHRS, CDR2 YFSETQ. The DNA for the CDR3 is TGCGCCAGCAGCCGGCGGACAGCTTCCTATGGCTACACCTTC. It translates to CASSRRTASYGYTF. The full variable domain, in which reference TRBV5-1 and TRBJ1-2 provide the parts outside the CDR3, is KAGVTQTPRYLIKTRGQQVTLSCSPISGHRSVSWYQQTPGQGLQFLFEYFSETQRNKGNFPGRFSGRQFSNSRSEMNVSTLELGDSALYLCASSRRTASYGYTFGSGTRLTVV.

The chain is built from TRBV5-1 and TRBJ1-2; D call uncertain. CDR1 is SGHRS, CDR2 YFSETQ, per germline. This CDR3 region has 14 residues. V shed 0 bases and J shed 7 bases, with 13 bases lying between them. The CDR3 nucleotides are TGCGCCAGCAGCTTGGGCGGCGGGTCGGGTGGCTACACCTTC. This encodes CASSLGGGSGGYTF.

In this sample, this clone turned up many times. The gene calls are TRBV5-1 and TRBJ2-7, with D tentatively TRBD1 or TRBD2 (5 bases each). V lost 2 bases and J 4 bases, leaving 19 bases between the germline ends. Germline V gene data show CDR1 as SGHRS and CDR2 as YFSETQ. The length of the CDR3 is 16 residues. The CDR3, as DNA: TGCGCCAGCAGCTTCACATCTGGGGGTTTCGGGTACGAGCAGTACTTC. Its protein is CASSFTSGGFGYEQYF.

DNA of the CDR3: TGTGCCAGCAGGGATTCCGCCGGGCGAACTGAAAAACTGTTTTTT. It specifies CASRDSAGRTEKLFF. The rearrangement joins TRBV7-9 to TRBJ1-4; D is uncertain. V lost 6 bases and J lost 7, with 18 bases in between. Germline CDR1 is SEHNR and CDR2 is FQNEAQ (reference sequence). The CDR3 contains 15 residues.

The CDR3 protein is CASSAEGYEQYF. CDR3 nucleotides: TGTGCCAGCAGCGCGGAGGGGTACGAGCAGTACTTC. The chain joins TRBV7-9 to TRBJ2-7, with a tentative D call TRBD2 (6 bases). CDR3 size: 12 residues. CDR1 and CDR2 (germline): SEHNR, FQNEAQ (reference sequence). V was shortened by 5 bases and J by 4 bases, with 9 bases between the two germline ends. Full variable domain (outside the CDR3, taken from reference TRBV7-9 and TRBJ2-7): DTGVSQNPRHKITKRGQNVTFRCDPISEHNRLYWYRQTLGQGPEFLTYFQNEAQLEKSRLLSDRFSAERPKGSFSTLEIQRTEQGDSAMYLCASSAEGYEQYFGPGTRLTVT.

In nucleotides, the CDR3 is TGCGCCAGCAGCTTGGGCAGTTCCCTGGGGTTGAACATTCAGTACTTC. Protein sequence: CASSLGSSLGLNIQYF. The chain carries TRBV5-1 and TRBJ2-4, with unresolved D. Germline V gene sequence: CDR1 SGHRS, CDR2 YFSETQ. V dropped 0 bases and J dropped 7 bases, with 17 bases sitting between them. The CDR3 consists of 16 residues.

This chain connects TRBV11-1 to TRBJ2-1, with D possibly matching TRBD2 (6 bases). CDR3 length: 16 residues. Germline CDR1 SGHAT, CDR2 FQDESV (reference sequence). Trimming removed 4 bases at V and 3 bases at J, with 16 bases between. This chain's CDR3 is CASSSRLGGIYNEQFF. The DNA of the CDR3 is TGTGCCAGCAGCTCGCGACTAGGAGGTATCTACAATGAGCAGTTCTTC.

The chain recombines TRBV5-1 with TRBJ2-5, with 9 bases matching TRBD2. V dropped 2 bases and J dropped 4; count of bases not matched to a gene: 9. Germline V CDR1 and CDR2: SGHRS, YFSETQ. The CDR3 spans 16 residues. DNA of the CDR3: TGCGCCAGCAGCTTTAGTCCTAGCGGGATGGGAGAGACCCAGTACTTC. It yields the protein CASSFSPSGMGETQYF.

This sequence joins TRBV27 and TRBJ1-5; D possibly corresponds to TRBD1 (6 bases). V dropped 1 base and J dropped 7 bases, with 17 bases sitting between them. Germline CDR1 MNHEY, CDR2 SMNVEV (reference sequence). There are 16 residues in the CDR3. The CDR3 coding sequence is TGTGCCAGCAGTTTATACACCGGGGGGGCCGGGCAGCCCCAGCATTTT. This gives the protein CASSLYTGGAGQPQHF.

V usage is TRBV28 and J usage is TRBJ2-7; 7 nucleotides agree with TRBD1. V gave up 6 bases and J gave up 2 bases; unmatched junction bases: 4. The CDR3 is made up of 13 amino acids. The V gene's germline CDR1 is MDHEN and CDR2 SYDVKM. The CDR3, as DNA: TGTGCCAGCAGGAGGGGGCTACCCTACGAGCAGTACTTC. Its translation is CASRRGLPYEQYF.

The chain carries TRBV27 and TRBJ2-7; the D is unclear. V dropped 10 bases and J dropped 3 bases, with 13 bases sitting between them. The germline V gene encodes CDR1 MNHEY and CDR2 SMNVEV (reference sequence). The CDR3 contains 12 residues. The CDR3 is CATVGLGYEQYF. The CDR3 coding sequence is TGTGCCACTGTGGGATTGGGCTACGAGCAGTACTTC.

The rearrangement uses TRBV7-6 and TRBJ2-7, with 8 bases lining up with TRBD2. The ends lost 5 bases at V and 0 bases at J; junction bases unmatched: 6. Germline V CDR1 and CDR2: SGHVS, FNYEAQ. The CDR3 covers 15 residues. The CDR3 bases are TGTGCCAGCAGCCCGTTCGGGAGGGCCTCCTACGAGCAGTACTTC. Protein product: CASSPFGRASYEQYF.

V usage is TRBV15 and J usage is TRBJ2-2; maybe TRBD2 (5 bases). Trimming pared 5 bases from V and 7 bases from J, leaving 23 bases between. CDR1 and CDR2 (germline): LNHNV, YYDKDF (reference sequence). The CDR3 has 17 amino acids. The CDR3 region is CATSPRGPTRTSGELFF. Written as DNA, the CDR3 is TGTGCCACCAGCCCCCGAGGGCCCACTAGGACGAGCGGGGAGCTGTTTTTT. Using reference TRBV15 and TRBJ2-2 for the parts outside the CDR3, the full variable domain is DAMVIQNPRYQVTQFGKPVTLSCSQTLNHNVMYWYQQKSSQAPKLLFHYYDKDFNNEADTPDNFQSRRPNTSFCFLDIRSPGLGDTAMYLCATSPRGPTRTSGELFFGEGSRLTVL.